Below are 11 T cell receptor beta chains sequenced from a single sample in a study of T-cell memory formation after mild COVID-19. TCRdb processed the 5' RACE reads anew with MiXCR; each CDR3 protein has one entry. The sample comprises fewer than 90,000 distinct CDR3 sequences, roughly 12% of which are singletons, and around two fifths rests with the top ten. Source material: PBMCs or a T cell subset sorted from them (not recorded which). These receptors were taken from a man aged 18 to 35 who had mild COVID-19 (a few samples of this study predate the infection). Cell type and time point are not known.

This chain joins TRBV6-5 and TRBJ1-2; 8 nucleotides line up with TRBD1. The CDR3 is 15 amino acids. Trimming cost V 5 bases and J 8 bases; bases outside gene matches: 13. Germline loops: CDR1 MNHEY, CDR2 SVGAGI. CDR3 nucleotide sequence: TGTGCCAGCAGTCCCTCACACGGACAGGGCGGGGGCTACACCTTC. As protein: CASSPSHGQGGGYTF.

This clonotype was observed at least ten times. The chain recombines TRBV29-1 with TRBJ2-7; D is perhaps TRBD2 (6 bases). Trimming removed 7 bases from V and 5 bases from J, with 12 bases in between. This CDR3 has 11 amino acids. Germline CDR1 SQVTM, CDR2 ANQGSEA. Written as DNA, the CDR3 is TGCAGCGGCGGGACCCCTAACGAGCAGTACTTC. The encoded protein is CSGGTPNEQYF.

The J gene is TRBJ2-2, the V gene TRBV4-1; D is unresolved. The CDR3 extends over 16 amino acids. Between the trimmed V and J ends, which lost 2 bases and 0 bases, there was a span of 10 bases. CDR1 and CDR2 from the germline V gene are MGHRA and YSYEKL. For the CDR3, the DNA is TGCGCCAGCAGCCAACACGGGCCCACGAACACCGGGGAGCTGTTTTTT. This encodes CASSQHGPTNTGELFF.

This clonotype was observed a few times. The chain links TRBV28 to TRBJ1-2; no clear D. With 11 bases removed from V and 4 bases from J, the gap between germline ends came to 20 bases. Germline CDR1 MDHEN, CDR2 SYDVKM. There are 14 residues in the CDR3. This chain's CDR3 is CAHAPAFGGYGYTF. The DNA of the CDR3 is TGTGCCCACGCCCCCGCCTTCGGAGGCTATGGCTACACCTTC.

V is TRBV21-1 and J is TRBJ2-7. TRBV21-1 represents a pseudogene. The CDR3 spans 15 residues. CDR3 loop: CASSATRTNAYEQYV. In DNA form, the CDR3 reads TGTGCCAGCAGCGCGACAAGAACTAACGCCTACGAGCAGTACGTC.

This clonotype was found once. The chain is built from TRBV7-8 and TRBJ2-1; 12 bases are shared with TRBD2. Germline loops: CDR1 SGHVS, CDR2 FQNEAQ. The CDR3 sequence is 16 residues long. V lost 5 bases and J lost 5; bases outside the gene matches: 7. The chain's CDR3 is CASSTRLAGDHNEQFF. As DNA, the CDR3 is TGTGCCAGCAGCACCCGACTAGCGGGGGACCACAATGAGCAGTTCTTC.

The CDR3 DNA follows: TGCGCCAGCAGCCACGAAGGGGGAAGCTATGGCTACACCTTC. It encodes CASSHEGGSYGYTF. The chain is built from TRBV4-1 and TRBJ1-2; weak D call: TRBD1 (6 bases). Germline CDR1 MGHRA, CDR2 YSYEKL. The CDR3 has 14 residues. V lost 3 bases, J lost 4 bases, and 12 bases lay in between.

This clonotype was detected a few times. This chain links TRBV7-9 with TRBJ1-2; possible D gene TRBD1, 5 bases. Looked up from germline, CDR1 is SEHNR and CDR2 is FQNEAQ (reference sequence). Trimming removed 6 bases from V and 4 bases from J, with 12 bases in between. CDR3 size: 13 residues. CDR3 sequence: CASSAHTGYGYTF. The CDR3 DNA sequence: TGTGCCAGCAGTGCTCACACAGGCTATGGCTACACCTTC.

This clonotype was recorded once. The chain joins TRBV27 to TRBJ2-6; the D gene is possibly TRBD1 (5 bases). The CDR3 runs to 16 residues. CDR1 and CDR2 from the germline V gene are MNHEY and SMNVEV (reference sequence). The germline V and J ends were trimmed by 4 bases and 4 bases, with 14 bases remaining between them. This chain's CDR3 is CASSYMDISGANVLTF. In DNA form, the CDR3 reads TGTGCCAGCAGTTATATGGACATCTCCGGGGCCAACGTCCTGACTTTC.

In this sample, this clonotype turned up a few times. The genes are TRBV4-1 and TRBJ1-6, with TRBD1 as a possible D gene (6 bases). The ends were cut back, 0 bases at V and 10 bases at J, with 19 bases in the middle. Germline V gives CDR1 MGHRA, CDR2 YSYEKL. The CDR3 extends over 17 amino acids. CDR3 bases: TGCGCCAGCAGCCAAGAGTTCGGGGGGCCGATCGGATCACCCCTCCACTTT. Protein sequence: CASSQEFGGPIGSPLHF.

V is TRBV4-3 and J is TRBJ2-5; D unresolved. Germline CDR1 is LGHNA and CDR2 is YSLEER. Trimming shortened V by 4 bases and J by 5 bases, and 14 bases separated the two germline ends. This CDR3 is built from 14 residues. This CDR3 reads CASSRSRFRETQYF. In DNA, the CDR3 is TGCGCCAGCAGCCGTTCTAGGTTTCGGGAGACCCAGTACTTC.